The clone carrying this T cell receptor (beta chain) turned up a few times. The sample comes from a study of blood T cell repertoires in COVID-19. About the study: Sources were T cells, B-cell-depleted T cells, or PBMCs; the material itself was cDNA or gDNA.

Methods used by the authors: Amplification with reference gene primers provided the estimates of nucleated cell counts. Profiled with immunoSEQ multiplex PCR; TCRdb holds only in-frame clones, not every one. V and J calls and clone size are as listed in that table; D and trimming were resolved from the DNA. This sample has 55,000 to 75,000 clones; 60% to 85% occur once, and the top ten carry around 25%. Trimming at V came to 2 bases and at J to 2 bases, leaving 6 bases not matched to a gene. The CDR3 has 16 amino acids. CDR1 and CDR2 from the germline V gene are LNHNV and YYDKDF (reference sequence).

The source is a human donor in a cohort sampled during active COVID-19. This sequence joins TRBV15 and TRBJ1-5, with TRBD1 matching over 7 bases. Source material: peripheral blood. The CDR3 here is CATSRNRQGGNQPQHF. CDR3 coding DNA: TGTGCCACCAGCAGAAACCGACAGGGTGGCAATCAGCCCCAGCATTTT. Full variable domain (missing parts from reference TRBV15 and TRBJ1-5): DAMVIQNPRYQVTQFGKPVTLSCSQTLNHNVMYWYQQKSSQAPKLLFHYYDKDFNNEADTPDNFQSRRPNTSFCFLDIRSPGLGDTAMYLCATSRNRQGGNQPQHFGDGTRLSIL.